A selection of T cell receptor beta chains follows, all from one sample in a study of Graves' ophthalmopathy and Graves' hyperthyroidism. Each CDR3 protein is one row after TCRdb ran MiXCR on the multiplex PCR reads. The data hold a few hundred thousand distinct CDR3 sequences, with roughly 15% observed a single time. The sequencing input was peripheral blood. All receptors derive from an adult man with Graves' ophthalmopathy. Each CDR3 is given without its conserved first and last residue. Fields, in order: J gene, V gene, CDR3 protein.

>TRBJ2-5|TRBV4-1
ASSLGTVYQETQY
>TRBJ1-5|TRBV20-1
SASTQLNQPQH
>TRBJ1-5|TRBV12-3/TRBV12-4
ASSLWGGNQPQH
>TRBJ1-2|TRBV6-1
ASSRGHGYT
>TRBJ1-2|TRBV4-2
ASSQDAPGYT
>TRBJ1-2|TRBV2
ASSEAPVVTIYGYT
>TRBJ1-1|TRBV6-2/TRBV6-3
ASNLGPTTEAF
>TRBJ2-7|TRBV11-2
ASSLDRGAGYEQY
>TRBJ2-2|TRBV11-2
ASSEGDNANTGELF
>TRBJ1-1|TRBV4-1
ASSQEGNPNTEAF
>TRBJ1-5|TRBV6-2/TRBV6-3
ASTAVRSGSGSNQPQH
>TRBJ1-2|TRBV30
AGKTGNYGYT
>TRBJ1-1|TRBV12-3/TRBV12-4
ASSQDRGPGAC